These 8 T cell receptor beta chains were sequenced from one sample in a study of OX40 agonist ivuxolimab in advanced cancers. Here immunoSEQ multiplex PCR was the method, and the copy in TCRdb shows in-frame clones only, minus some. The profile shows tens of thousands of clones, about 87% of them singletons. The starting material was CD4+ or CD8+ T cells sorted from blood, obtained in a trial of the OX40 agonist ivuxolimab. The receptors come from an adult with an advanced solid tumor such as melanoma, head and neck, liver or kidney cancer.

J is TRBJ2-1 and V is TRBV2; D might be TRBD1 (5 bases). Germline V lookup: CDR1 SNHLY, CDR2 FYNNEI. The CDR3 is 14 amino acids. This CDR3 reads CATDGQGSYNEQFF. CDR3 sequence (DNA): TGTGCAACGGACGGGCAGGGCTCCTACAATGAGCAGTTCTTC.

This clone was seen just once. The chain is built from TRBV2 and TRBJ1-5, with TRBD1 as a possible D gene (5 bases). With 7 bases removed from V and 2 bases from J, the gap between germline ends came to 15 bases. The V gene's germline CDR1 is SNHLY and CDR2 FYNNEI. The CDR3 has 15 amino acids. The CDR3 sequence: CASTQVQGGNQPQHF. The CDR3 DNA reads as TGTGCCAGCACCCAAGTTCAGGGAGGCAATCAGCCCCAGCATTTT.

The DNA of the CDR3 is TGCGCCAGCAGCCAAGAAAGGCAGGGGGTCGCATCGACTGAAGCTTTCTTT. It translates to CASSQERQGVASTEAFF. The rearrangement joins TRBV4-3 to TRBJ1-1; 7 nucleotides agree with TRBD1. The germline V gene encodes CDR1 LGHNA and CDR2 YSLEER. The J segment lost 5 bases and the V segment lost 0 bases, leaving 12 bases of the junction unmatched. This CDR3 is 17 amino acids long.

This clone was recorded a few times. The rearrangement links TRBV27 to TRBJ1-1; D not resolved. Between the trimmed V and J ends, which lost 8 bases and 0 bases, there was a span of 7 bases. The CDR3 spans 12 residues. Germline loops: CDR1 MNHEY, CDR2 SMNVEV (reference sequence). CDR3: CASGDLNTEAFF. CDR3 in DNA: TGTGCCAGCGGCGATTTGAACACTGAAGCTTTCTTT.

The CDR3 bases are TGTGCCAGCAGCCCAAGGCGGATCCGAGTCCCCTACAATGAGCAGTTCTTC. Translating gives CASSPRRIRVPYNEQFF. The chain uses TRBV5-6 and TRBJ2-1; D ambiguous. Germline V lookup: CDR1 SGHDT, CDR2 YYEEEE. Trimming removed 4 bases from V and 2 bases from J, with 19 bases in between. The CDR3 spans 17 residues.

The CDR3 is CASSGDGQGDREQYF. The CDR3 DNA is TGTGCCAGCAGCGGCGACGGACAGGGGGATCGCGAGCAGTACTTC. This chain uses TRBV5-6 with TRBJ2-7, with 10 nucleotides matching TRBD1. Germline lookup yields CDR1 SGHDT and CDR2 YYEEEE. The ends lost 4 bases at V and 6 bases at J; junction bases unmatched: 10. CDR3 length: 15 amino acids. Supplemented by reference TRBV5-6 and TRBJ2-7, the full variable domain reads DAGVTQSPTHLIKTRGQQVTLRCSPKSGHDTVSWYQQALGQGPQFIFQYYEEEERQRGNFPDRFSGHQFPNYSSELNVNALLLGDSALYLCASSGDGQGDREQYFGPGTRLTVT.

V usage is TRBV21-1 and J usage is TRBJ2-3; TRBD1, the table's D call, lacks a check against the DNA. TRBV21-1 is reported as a pseudogene. This CDR3 region has 16 residues. The DNA of the CDR3 is TGTGCCAGCAGCAAAGCGCGTGGACAGGGCGCAGATACGCAGTATTTT. Translation gives CASSKARGQGADTQYF.

V usage is TRBV11-2 and J usage is TRBJ1-1; TRBD1 matches at 7 bases. The CDR3 consists of 16 residues. The J segment lost 0 bases and the V segment lost 2 bases, leaving 6 bases of the junction unmatched. Germline V lookup: CDR1 SGHAT, CDR2 FQNNGV. CDR3 in amino acids: CASSLPGQPLNTEAFF. In DNA, the CDR3 is TGTGCCAGCAGCTTACCGGGACAGCCCTTGAACACTGAAGCTTTCTTT.